This TCR beta chain was identified in a study of blood T cell repertoires in COVID-19. About the research overall: COVID-19 samples from acute and convalescent phases originated in the United States, Italy and Spain. PBMCs, B-cell-depleted T cells, or T cells provided the cDNA or gDNA that made up the material.

The CDR3 has 14 residues. Germline lookup yields CDR1 MNHEY and CDR2 SVGAGI. Trimming removed 0 bases at V and 4 bases at J, with 9 bases between. Per the original methods: Amplified reference gene primers provided the basis for estimating nucleated cell counts. Generated by immunoSEQ multiplex PCR, the TCRdb table keeps only in-frame clones and is missing some. The V and J calls and the clone size are those of that table, but D and trimming were determined from the DNA. This sample has 65,000 to 90,000 clones, with approximately 78% found just once. The sequence came from a man between 60 and 70 years old with acute or convalescent COVID-19. The sequenced material came from peripheral blood. The chain couples TRBV6-5 to TRBJ1-2; tentatively, D is TRBD1 (5 bases). The CDR3 coding sequence is TGTGCCAGCAGTTACTCTCGGGGGACCTATGGCTACACCTTC. Its protein is CASSYSRGTYGYTF.